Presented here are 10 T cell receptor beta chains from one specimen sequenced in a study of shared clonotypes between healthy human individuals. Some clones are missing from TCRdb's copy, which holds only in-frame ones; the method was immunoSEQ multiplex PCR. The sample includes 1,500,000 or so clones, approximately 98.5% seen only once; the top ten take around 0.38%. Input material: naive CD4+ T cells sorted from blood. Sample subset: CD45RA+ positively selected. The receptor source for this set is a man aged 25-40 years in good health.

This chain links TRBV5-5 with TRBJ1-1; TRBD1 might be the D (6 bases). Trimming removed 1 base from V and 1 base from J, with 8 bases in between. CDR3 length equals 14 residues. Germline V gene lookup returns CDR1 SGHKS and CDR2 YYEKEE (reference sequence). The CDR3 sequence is CASSLWDKNTEAFF. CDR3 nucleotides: TGTGCCAGCAGCTTGTGGGACAAGAACACTGAAGCTTTCTTT.

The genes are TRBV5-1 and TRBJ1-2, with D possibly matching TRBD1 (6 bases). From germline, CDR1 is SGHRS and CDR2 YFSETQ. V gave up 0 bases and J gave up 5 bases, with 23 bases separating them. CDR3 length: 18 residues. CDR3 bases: TGCGCCAGCAGCTTGGGCTGGGACACAGCCGCGAACTTTTATGGCTACACCTTC. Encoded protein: CASSLGWDTAANFYGYTF.

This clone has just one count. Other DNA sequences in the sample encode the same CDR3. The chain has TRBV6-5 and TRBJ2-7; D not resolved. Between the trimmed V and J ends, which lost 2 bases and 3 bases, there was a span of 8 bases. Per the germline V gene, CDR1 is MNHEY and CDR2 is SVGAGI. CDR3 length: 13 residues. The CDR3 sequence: CASSYGGLYEQYF. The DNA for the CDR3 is TGTGCCAGCAGTTACGGTGGGCTCTACGAGCAGTACTTC.

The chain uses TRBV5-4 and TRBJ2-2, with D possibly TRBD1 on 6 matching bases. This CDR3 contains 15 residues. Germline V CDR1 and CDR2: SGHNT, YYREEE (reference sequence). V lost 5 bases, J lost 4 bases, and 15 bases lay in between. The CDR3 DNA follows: TGTGCCAGCAGGCCTCCGGGACAAAGCACCGGGGAGCTGTTTTTT. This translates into CASRPPGQSTGELFF.

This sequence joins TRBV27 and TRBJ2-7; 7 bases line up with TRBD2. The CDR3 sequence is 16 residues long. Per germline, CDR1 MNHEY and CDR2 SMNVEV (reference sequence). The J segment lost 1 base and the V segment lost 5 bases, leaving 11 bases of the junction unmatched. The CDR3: CASSPTRLADSYEQYF. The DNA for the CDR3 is TGTGCCAGCAGTCCCACCCGGCTAGCGGATTCCTACGAGCAGTACTTC.

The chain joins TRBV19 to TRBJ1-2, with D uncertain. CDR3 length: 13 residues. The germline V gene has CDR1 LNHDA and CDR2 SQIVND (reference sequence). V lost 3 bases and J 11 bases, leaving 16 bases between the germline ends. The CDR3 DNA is TGTGCCAGTAGTATTTCCGTCTCCGAAGTTTACACCTTC. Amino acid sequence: CASSISVSEVYTF. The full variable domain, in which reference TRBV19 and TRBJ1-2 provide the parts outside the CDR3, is DGGITQSPKYLFRKEGQNVTLSCEQNLNHDAMYWYRQDPGQGLRLIYYSQIVNDFQKGDIAEGYSVSREKKESFPLTVTSAQKNPTAFYLCASSISVSEVYTFGSGTRLTVV.

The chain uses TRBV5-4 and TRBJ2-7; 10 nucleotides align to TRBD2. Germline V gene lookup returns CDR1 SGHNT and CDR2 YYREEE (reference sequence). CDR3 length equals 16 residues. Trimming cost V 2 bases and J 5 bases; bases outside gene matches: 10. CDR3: CASSFPSGGLRDEQYF. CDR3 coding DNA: TGTGCCAGCAGCTTCCCTAGCGGGGGCCTTCGGGACGAGCAGTACTTC.

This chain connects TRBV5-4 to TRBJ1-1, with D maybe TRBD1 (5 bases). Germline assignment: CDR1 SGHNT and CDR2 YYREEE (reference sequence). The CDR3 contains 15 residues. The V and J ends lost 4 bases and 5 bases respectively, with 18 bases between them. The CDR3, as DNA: TGTGCCAGCAGCCAGCATGGGACGACAAGGACTGAAGCTTTCTTT. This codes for CASSQHGTTRTEAFF.

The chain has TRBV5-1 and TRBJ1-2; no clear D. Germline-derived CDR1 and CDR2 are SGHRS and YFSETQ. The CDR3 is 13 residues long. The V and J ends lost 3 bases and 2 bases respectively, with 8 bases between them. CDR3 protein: CASSSNNNYGYTF. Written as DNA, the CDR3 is TGCGCCAGCAGCTCGAACAACAACTATGGCTACACCTTC. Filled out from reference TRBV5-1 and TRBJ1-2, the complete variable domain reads KAGVTQTPRYLIKTRGQQVTLSCSPISGHRSVSWYQQTPGQGLQFLFEYFSETQRNKGNFPGRFSGRQFSNSRSEMNVSTLELGDSALYLCASSSNNNYGYTFGSGTRLTVV.

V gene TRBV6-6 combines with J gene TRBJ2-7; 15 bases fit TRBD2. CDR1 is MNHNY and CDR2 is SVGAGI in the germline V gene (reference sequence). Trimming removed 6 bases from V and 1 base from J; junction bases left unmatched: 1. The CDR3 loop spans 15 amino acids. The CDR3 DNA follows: TGTGCCAGCAGAGGACTAGCGGGAGGGTCCTACGAGCAGTACTTC. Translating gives CASRGLAGGSYEQYF.